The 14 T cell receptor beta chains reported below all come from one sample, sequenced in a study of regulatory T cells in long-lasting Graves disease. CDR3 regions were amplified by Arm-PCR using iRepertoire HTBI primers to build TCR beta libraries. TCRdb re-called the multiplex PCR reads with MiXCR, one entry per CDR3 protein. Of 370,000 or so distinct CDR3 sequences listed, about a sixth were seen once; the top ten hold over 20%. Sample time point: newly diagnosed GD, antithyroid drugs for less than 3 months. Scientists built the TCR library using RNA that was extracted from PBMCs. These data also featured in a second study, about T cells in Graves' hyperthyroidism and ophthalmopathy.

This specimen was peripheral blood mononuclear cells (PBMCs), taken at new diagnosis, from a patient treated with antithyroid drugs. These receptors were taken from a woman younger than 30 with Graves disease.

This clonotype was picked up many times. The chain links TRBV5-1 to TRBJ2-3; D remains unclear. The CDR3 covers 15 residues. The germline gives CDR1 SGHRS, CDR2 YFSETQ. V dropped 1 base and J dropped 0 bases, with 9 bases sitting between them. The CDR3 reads CASSLYPRSTDTQYF. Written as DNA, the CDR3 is TGCGCCAGCAGCTTGTATCCGAGAAGCACAGATACGCAGTATTTT.

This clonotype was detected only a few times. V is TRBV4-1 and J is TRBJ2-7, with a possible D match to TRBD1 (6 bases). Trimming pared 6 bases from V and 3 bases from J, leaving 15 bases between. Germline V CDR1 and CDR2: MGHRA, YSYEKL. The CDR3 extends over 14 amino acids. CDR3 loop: CASSQQGDFYEQYF. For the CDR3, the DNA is TGCGCCAGCAGTCAACAGGGAGACTTCTACGAGCAGTACTTC.

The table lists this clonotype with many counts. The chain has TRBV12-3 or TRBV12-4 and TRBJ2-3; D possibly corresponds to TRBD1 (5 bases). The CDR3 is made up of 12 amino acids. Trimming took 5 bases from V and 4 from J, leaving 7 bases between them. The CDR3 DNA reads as TGTGCCAGCAGTCCGACAGCAGATACGCAGTATTTT. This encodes CASSPTADTQYF.

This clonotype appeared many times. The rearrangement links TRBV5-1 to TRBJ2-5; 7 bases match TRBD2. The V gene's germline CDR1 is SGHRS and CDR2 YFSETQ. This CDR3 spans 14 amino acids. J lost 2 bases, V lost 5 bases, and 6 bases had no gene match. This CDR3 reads CASSSPGLQETQYF. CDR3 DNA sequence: TGCGCCAGCAGTTCTCCGGGACTACAAGAGACCCAGTACTTC.

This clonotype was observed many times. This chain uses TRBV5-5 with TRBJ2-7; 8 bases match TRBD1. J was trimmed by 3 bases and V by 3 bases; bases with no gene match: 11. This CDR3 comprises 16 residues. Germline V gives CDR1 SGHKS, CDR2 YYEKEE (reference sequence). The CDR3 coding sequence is TGTGCCAGCAGCTACCGCTATGGACAGGGTTACTACGAGCAGTACTTC. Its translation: CASSYRYGQGYYEQYF.

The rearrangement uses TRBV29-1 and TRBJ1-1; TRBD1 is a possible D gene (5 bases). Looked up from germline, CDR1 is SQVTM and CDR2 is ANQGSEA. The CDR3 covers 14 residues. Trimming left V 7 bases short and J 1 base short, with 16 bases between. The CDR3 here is CSGKRGSGNTEAFF. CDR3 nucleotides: TGCAGCGGGAAAAGGGGAAGTGGGAACACTGAAGCTTTCTTT.

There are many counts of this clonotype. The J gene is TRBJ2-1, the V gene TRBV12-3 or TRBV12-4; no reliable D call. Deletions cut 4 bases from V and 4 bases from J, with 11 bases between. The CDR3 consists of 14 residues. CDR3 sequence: CASSSGHIYNEQFF. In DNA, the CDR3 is TGTGCCAGCAGTTCGGGTCATATATACAATGAGCAGTTCTTC.

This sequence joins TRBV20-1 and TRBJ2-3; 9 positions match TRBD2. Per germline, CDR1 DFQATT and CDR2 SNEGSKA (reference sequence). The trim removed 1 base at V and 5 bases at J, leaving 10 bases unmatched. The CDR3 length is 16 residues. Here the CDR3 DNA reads TGCAGTGCTAGAGGTTTGGCGGGAGGGCAGGGAGATACGCAGTATTTT. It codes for CSARGLAGGQGDTQYF.

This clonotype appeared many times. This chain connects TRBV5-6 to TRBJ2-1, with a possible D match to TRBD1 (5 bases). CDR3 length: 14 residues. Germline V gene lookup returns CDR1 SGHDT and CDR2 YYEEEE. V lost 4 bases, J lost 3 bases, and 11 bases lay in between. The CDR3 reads CASSHNRLYNEQFF. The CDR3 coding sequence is TGTGCCAGCAGCCACAACAGGCTCTACAATGAGCAGTTCTTC.

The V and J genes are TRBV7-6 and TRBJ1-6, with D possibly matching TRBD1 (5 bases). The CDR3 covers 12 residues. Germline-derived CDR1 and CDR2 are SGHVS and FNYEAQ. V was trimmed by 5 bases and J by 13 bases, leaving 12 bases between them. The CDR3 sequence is CASSQGLTPLHF. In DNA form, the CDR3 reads TGTGCCAGCAGCCAGGGACTTACCCCCCTCCACTTT.

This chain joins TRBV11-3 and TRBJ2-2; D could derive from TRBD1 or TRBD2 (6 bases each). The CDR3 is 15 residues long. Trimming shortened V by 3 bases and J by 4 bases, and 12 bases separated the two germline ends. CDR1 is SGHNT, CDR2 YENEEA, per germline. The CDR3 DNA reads TGTGCCAGCAGCTTTCCGGGGGCGCCCACCGGGGAGCTGTTTTTT. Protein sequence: CASSFPGAPTGELFF.

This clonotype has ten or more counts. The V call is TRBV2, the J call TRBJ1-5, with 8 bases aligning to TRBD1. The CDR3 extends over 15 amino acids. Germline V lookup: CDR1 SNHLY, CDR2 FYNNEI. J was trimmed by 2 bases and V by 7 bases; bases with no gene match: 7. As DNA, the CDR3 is TGTGCCAGCACCGGACAGGGAGAGGGCAATCAGCCCCAGCATTTT. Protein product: CASTGQGEGNQPQHF.

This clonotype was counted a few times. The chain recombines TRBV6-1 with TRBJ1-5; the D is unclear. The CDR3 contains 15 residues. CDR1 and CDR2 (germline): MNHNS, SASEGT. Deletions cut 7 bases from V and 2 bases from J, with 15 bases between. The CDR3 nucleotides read TGTGCCAGCACCCCGACTGTTCACGGCAATCAGCCCCAGCATTTT. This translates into CASTPTVHGNQPQHF.

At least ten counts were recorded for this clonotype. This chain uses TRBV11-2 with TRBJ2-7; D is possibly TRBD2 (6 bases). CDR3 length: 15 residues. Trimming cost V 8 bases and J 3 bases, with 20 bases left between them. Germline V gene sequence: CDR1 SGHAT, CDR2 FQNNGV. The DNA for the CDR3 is TGTGCCAGCCGGAGGGGAGGCGGCGGGTACTACGAGCAGTACTTC. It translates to CASRRGGGGYYEQYF. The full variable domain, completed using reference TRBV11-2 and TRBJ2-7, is EAGVAQSPRYKIIEKRQSVAFWCNPISGHATLYWYQQILGQGPKLLIQFQNNGVVDDSQLPKDRFSAERLKGVDSTLKIQPAKLEDSAVYLCASRRGGGGYYEQYFGPGTRLTVT.